This TCR beta chain came from a study of T cells in Graves' hyperthyroidism and ophthalmopathy. Details on this clonotype: Its antigen is not known.

The CDR3 is made up of 14 amino acids. The ends were cut back, 4 bases at V and 2 bases at J, with 11 bases in the middle. CDR1 is ENHRY and CDR2 is SYGVKD in the germline V gene. Pregnant or lactating patients were excluded, as were those with uncontrolled infection or other autoimmune disease. Diagnostic assessment was based on clinical symptoms, serum thyroxine and TRAb, thyroid ultrasound and orbital computed tomography. Researchers amplified the TCR beta CDR3 regions from RNA transcripts. HTBI primers were employed in a first-round RT-PCR of the TCR CDR3. TCRdb analysed the multiplex PCR reads with MiXCR anew, one entry per CDR3 protein. The table has more than 500,000 distinct CDR3 sequences, 46% seen once. Notes on the study in general: Blood samples included most of the expanded thyroid clonotypes exceeding 0.001. Ophthalmopathy prediction by the model preceded onset by a median about 6.5 months.

Sequenced: peripheral blood or thyroid tissue (not recorded which). The sequence was collected from an adult woman with Graves' disease, either hyperthyroidism or ophthalmopathy (not recorded which). The V gene is TRBV10-3, the J gene TRBJ2-5, with D uncertain. In DNA, the CDR3 is TGTGCCATCAGTGTTGGTGGGTCACAAGAGACCCAGTACTTC. Translation gives CAISVGGSQETQYF.